These 11 T cell receptor beta chains were sequenced from one sample in a study of T cells expressing NK-cell markers. From the 5' RACE reads, TCRdb lists one entry per CDR3 protein and no DNA. Its table records about 400,000 distinct CDR3 sequences. Sequenced: blood T cells: a sorted CD56 or NKG2C T cell subset, CD4+ or CD8+ T cells, or bulk PBMC T cells (not recorded which). These receptors were taken from a woman aged 45-65 years in good health.

The rearrangement joins TRBV11-3 to TRBJ1-5; the D call from TCRdb, TRBD1, cannot be confirmed without DNA. CDR1 is SGHNT and CDR2 is YENEEA in the germline V gene. This CDR3 is 15 amino acids long. CDR3 sequence reads: CASSLGGQVYQPQHF.

V gene TRBV11-3 combines with J gene TRBJ2-1. The CDR3 extends over 11 amino acids. Germline V gives CDR1 SGHNT, CDR2 YENEEA. The CDR3 reads CASSLGGGEFF.

This chain joins TRBV3-1 and TRBJ2-5; checking the TCRdb D call of TRBD1 is not possible without DNA. Germline V lookup: CDR1 LGHDT, CDR2 YNNKEL (reference sequence). The CDR3 spans 14 residues. This chain's CDR3 is CASSRLRATETQYF.

The chain uses TRBV27 and TRBJ2-5. Germline CDR1 is MNHEY and CDR2 is SMNVEV (reference sequence). CDR3 length equals 13 residues. The CDR3: CASSLWHGETQYF.

The chain couples TRBV2 to TRBJ2-5; checking the TCRdb D call of TRBD2 is not possible without DNA. The CDR3 extends over 15 amino acids. CDR1 is SNHLY and CDR2 is FYNNEI in the germline V gene. The CDR3 protein is CASSALSDSVETQYF. The full variable domain, its missing parts supplied by reference TRBV2 and TRBJ2-5, is EPEVTQTPSHQVTQMGQEVILRCVPISNHLYFYWYRQILGQKVEFLVSFYNNEISEKSEIFDDQFSVERPDGSNFTLKIRSTKLEDSAMYFCASSALSDSVETQYFGPGTRLLVL.

The V and J genes are TRBV24-1 and TRBJ2-1; TCRdb calls TRBD2, which cannot be checked without DNA. The germline gives CDR1 KGHDR, CDR2 SFDVKD. The CDR3 totals 14 residues. The CDR3 sequence: CATKSGRVVNEQFF.

The V gene is TRBV10-3, the J gene TRBJ2-1; there is no DNA to check the TCRdb D call of TRBD2. This CDR3 is built from 15 residues. Germline assignment: CDR1 ENHRY and CDR2 SYGVKD. CDR3 amino acids: CAISRDELSYNEQFF.

The V and J genes are TRBV4-1 and TRBJ2-3; absent DNA, TCRdb's TRBD2 call cannot be checked. CDR1 and CDR2 (germline): MGHRA, YSYEKL. The CDR3 is 17 residues long. CDR3 sequence reads: CASSQELAGGQTDTQYF.

The chain has TRBV12-3 or TRBV12-4 and TRBJ1-2; TCRdb returns TRBD1, unconfirmable since there is no DNA. CDR3 length equals 13 residues. CDR3 sequence: CASSRDRSYGYTF.

The rearrangement uses TRBV4-2 and TRBJ2-2; TCRdb returns TRBD2, unconfirmable since there is no DNA. Germline lookup yields CDR1 LGHNA and CDR2 YNFKEQ. This CDR3 contains 13 residues. CDR3 loop: CASSAEGTGELFF.

The chain employs TRBV6-5 and TRBJ2-7. This CDR3 is built from 12 residues. Germline-derived CDR1 and CDR2 are MNHEY and SVGAGI. CDR3 amino acids: CASFSGPYEQYF.